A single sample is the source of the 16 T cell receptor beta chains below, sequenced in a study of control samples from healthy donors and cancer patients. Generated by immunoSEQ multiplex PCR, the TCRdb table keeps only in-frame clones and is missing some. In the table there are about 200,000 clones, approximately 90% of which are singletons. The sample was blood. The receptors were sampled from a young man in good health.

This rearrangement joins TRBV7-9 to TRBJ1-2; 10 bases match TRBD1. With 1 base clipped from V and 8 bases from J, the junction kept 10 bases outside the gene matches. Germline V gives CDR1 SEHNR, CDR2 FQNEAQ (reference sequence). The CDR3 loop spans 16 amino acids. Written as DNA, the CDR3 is TGTGCCAGCAGCTTAGGCCCGGGACAGGGGAATCGAGGCTACACCTTC. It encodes CASSLGPGQGNRGYTF.

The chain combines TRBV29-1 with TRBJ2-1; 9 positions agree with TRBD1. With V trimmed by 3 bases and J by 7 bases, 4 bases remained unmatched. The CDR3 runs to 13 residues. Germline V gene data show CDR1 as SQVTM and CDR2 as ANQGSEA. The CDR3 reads CSVDKQGANEQFF. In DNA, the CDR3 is TGCAGCGTTGATAAACAGGGGGCAAATGAGCAGTTCTTC.

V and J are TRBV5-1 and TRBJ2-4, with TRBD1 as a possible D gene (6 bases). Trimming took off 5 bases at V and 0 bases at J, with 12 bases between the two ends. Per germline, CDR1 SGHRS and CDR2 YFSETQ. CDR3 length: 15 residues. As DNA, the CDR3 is TGCGCCAGCAGTTCCTCAGGGGTAGCCAAAAACATTCAGTACTTC. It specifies CASSSSGVAKNIQYF.

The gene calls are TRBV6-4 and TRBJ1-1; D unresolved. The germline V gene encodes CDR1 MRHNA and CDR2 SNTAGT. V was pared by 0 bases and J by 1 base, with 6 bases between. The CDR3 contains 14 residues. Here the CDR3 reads CASSDSSGNTEAFF. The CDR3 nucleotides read TGTGCCAGCAGTGACTCGTCTGGGAACACTGAAGCTTTCTTT.

CDR3 sequence reads: CASSQGQTHYEQYF. The CDR3 DNA is TGCGCCAGCAGCCAAGGACAGACCCACTACGAGCAGTACTTC. The chain couples TRBV4-1 to TRBJ2-7; D possibly corresponds to TRBD1 (5 bases). Germline assignment: CDR1 MGHRA and CDR2 YSYEKL. The CDR3 contains 14 residues. Trimming removed 1 base from V and 3 bases from J, with 10 bases in between.

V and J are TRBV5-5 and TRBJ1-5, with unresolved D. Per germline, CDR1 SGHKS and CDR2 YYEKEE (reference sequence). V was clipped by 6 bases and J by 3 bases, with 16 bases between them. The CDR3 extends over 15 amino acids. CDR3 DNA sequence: TGTGCCAGCACCTACAATTGGAGATCCAATCAGCCCCAGCATTTT. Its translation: CASTYNWRSNQPQHF.

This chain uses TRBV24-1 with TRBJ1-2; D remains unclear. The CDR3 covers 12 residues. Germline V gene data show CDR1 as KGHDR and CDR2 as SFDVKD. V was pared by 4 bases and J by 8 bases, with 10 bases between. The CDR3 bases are TGTGCCACCAGTGACCCATATCTCGGCTACACCTTC. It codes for CATSDPYLGYTF.

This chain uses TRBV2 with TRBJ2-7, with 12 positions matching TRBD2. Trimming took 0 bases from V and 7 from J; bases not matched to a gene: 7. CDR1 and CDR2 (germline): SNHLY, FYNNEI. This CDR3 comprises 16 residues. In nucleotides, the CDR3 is TGTGCCAGCAGTGAAGCGTCACTAGCGGGGGGCCGGGAGCAGTACTTC. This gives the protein CASSEASLAGGREQYF.

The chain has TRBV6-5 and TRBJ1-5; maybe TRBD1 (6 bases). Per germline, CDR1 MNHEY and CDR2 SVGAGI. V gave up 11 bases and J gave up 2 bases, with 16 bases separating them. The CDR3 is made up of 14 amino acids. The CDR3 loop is CASRGGLGNQPQHF. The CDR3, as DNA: TGTGCCTCCCGAGGGGGGCTTGGCAATCAGCCCCAGCATTTT.

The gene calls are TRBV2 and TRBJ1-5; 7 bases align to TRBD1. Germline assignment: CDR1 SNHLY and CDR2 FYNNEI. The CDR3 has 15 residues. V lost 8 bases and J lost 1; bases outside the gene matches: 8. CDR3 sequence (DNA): TGTGCCAGCGGTCGGGACAGCTTAAGCAATCAGCCCCAGCATTTT. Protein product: CASGRDSLSNQPQHF. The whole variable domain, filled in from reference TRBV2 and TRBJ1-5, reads EPEVTQTPSHQVTQMGQEVILRCVPISNHLYFYWYRQILGQKVEFLVSFYNNEISEKSEIFDDQFSVERPDGSNFTLKIRSTKLEDSAMYFCASGRDSLSNQPQHFGDGTRLSIL.

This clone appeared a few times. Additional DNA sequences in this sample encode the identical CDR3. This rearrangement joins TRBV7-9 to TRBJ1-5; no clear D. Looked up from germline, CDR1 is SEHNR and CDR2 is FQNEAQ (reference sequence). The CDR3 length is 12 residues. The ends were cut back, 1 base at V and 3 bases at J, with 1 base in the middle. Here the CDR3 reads CASSLDNQPQHF. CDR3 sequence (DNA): TGTGCCAGCAGCTTAGACAATCAGCCCCAGCATTTT.

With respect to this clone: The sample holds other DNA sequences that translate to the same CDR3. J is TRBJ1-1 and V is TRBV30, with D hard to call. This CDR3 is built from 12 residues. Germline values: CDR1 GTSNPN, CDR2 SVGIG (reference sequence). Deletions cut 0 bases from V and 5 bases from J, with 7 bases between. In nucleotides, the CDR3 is TGTGCCTGGAGTGTAGCGGGGACTGAAGCTTTCTTT. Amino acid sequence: CAWSVAGTEAFF.

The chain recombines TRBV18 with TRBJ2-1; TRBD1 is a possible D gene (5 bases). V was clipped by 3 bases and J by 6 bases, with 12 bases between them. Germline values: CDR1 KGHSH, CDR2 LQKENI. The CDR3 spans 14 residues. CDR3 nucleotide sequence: TGTGCCAGCTCACCCGTCGGAAGGGGCAATGAGCAGTTCTTC. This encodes CASSPVGRGNEQFF.

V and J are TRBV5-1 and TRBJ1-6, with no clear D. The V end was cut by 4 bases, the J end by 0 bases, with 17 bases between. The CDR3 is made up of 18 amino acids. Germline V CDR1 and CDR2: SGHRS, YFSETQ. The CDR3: CASSPTVDRLSYNSPLHF. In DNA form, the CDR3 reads TGCGCCAGCAGCCCCACCGTGGACCGCCTCTCCTATAATTCACCCCTCCACTTT.

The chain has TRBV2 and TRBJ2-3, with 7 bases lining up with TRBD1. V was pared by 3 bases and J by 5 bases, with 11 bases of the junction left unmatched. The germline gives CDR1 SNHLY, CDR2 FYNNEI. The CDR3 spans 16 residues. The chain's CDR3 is CASSDQTGSRVDTQYF. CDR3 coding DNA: TGTGCCAGCAGTGACCAGACAGGGTCAAGGGTAGATACGCAGTATTTT.

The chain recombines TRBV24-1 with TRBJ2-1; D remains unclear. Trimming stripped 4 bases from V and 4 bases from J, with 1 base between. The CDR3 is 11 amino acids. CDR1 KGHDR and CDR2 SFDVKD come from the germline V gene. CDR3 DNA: TGTGCCACCAGTGAGTACAATGAGCAGTTCTTC. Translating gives CATSEYNEQFF.